Below, one T cell receptor (beta chain) is given with its context. Antigen: not known. The CDR3 end lies 3 residues beyond the end of the read and is filled in from the germline J gene. From germline, CDR1 is SGHTA and CDR2 FQGNSA. This CDR3 is 13 amino acids long. V lost 1 base to trimming and J lost 3 bases, with 7 bases between them. Profiled with immunoSEQ multiplex PCR; TCRdb holds only in-frame clones, not every one. In total, the table holds tens of thousands of clones. The data are from a study of T cells in women clearing cervical HPV infection. Study results and caveats: Controls had more TRBV6-7 (0.16%) than cases (roughly 0.11%).

The sequencing input was blood buffy coat. This chain joins TRBV7-2 and TRBJ2-7; D not resolved. This TCR derives from a woman between 18 and 70 years old with a cervical HPV16 infection that either progressed to CIN3+ or cleared (not recorded which). The sequenced part of the CDR3 DNA is TGTGCCAGCAGCTTAGATGATAGCTACGAG. Protein: CASSLDDSYE. The entire CDR3 protein is CASSLDDSYEQYF.